This T cell receptor (beta chain) was documented in a study of early T cells in non-severe SARS-CoV-2 infection. In germline, CDR1 is KGHDR, CDR2 SFDVKD. V was clipped by 3 bases and J by 6 bases; unmatched bases: 10. This CDR3 has 15 amino acids. TCRdb recomputed calls from the 5' RACE reads with MiXCR, one row per CDR3 protein. Among around 57,000 distinct CDR3 sequences listed, about 12% were seen once. V gene TRBV24-1 combines with J gene TRBJ2-7, with 7 bases that match TRBD1. This TCR came from an adult who was a healthcare worker with PCR-confirmed SARS-CoV-2 infection or an uninfected control (not recorded which). Sequencing was carried out using whole blood. CDR3 DNA: TGTGCCACCAGTGATGATACTACTACAGGGGTCGAGCAGTACTTC. Residues: CATSDDTTTGVEQYF.